The clone carrying this T cell receptor beta chain occurred a few times. These data are taken from a study of blood T cell repertoires in COVID-19. Sequenced by immunoSEQ multiplex PCR; TCRdb stores in-frame clones only, minus some. The table shows roughly 120,000 clones, with 65% to 80% occurring only once. What was sequenced was peripheral blood. This TCR was sampled from a human donor with acute or convalescent COVID-19. The donor label of this sample is uncertain.

The CDR3 is CASSVGGQGRDTQYF. The CDR3 bases are TGTGCCAGCAGCGTAGGTGGACAGGGGCGTGATACGCAGTATTTT. The chain combines TRBV9 with TRBJ2-3, with 9 bases fitting TRBD1. The CDR3 runs to 15 residues. V gave up 0 bases and J gave up 6 bases; unmatched junction bases: 5. Germline V lookup: CDR1 SGDLS, CDR2 YYNGEE.